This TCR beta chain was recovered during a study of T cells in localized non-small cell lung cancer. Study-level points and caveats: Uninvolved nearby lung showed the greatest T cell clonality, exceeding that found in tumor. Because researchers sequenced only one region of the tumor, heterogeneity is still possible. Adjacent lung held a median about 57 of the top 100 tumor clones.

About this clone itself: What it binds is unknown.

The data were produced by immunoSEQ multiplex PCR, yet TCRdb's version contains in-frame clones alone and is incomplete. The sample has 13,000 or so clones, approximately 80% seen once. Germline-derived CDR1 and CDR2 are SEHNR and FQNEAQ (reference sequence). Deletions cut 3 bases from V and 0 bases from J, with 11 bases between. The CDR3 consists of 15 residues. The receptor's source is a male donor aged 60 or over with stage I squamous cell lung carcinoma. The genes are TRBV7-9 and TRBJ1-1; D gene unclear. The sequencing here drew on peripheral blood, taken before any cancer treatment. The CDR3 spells CASSFFSDLNTEAFF. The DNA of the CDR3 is TGTGCCAGCAGCTTTTTCTCAGACTTGAACACTGAAGCTTTCTTT. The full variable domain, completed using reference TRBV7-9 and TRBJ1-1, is DTGVSQNPRHKITKRGQNVTFRCDPISEHNRLYWYRQTLGQGPEFLTYFQNEAQLEKSRLLSDRFSAERPKGSFSTLEIQRTEQGDSAMYLCASSFFSDLNTEAFFGQGTRLTVV.